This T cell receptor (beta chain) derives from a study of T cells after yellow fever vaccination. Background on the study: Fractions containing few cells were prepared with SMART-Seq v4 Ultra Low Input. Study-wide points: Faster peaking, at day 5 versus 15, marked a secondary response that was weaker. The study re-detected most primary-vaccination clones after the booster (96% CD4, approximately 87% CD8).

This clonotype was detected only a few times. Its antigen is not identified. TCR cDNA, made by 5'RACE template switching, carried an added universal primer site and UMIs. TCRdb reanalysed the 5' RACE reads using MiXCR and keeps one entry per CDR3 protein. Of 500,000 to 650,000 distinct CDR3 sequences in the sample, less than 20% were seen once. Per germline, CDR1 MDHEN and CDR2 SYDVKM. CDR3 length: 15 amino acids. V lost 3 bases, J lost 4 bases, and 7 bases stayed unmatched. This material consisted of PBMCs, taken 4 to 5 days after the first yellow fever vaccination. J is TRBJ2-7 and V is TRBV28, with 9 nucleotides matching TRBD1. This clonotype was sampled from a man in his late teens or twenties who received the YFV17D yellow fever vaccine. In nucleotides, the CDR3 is TGTGCCAGCAGTTTCAGGGACAGGGAGACGTACGAGCAGTACTTC. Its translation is CASSFRDRETYEQYF.